The rows below give T cell receptor beta chains drawn from one sample of a study of T cells in Graves' hyperthyroidism and ophthalmopathy. TCRdb itself ran the multiplex PCR reads through MiXCR, one entry per CDR3 protein. The sample has around 380,000 distinct CDR3 sequences, approximately 15% seen once. The sample taken for sequencing was blood. Receptors were obtained from a man aged 25 to 40 with Graves' hyperthyroidism that later progressed to Graves' ophthalmopathy. Each CDR3 is given without its conserved first and last residue. Fields, in order: CDR3 protein, D gene, J gene, clone size, V gene. A D gene is named only where the DNA matches it firmly. Only some rows state a clone size, as once, few, many or a class for expanded clones.

CDR3 protein: ASSLGGPTNEKLF
D gene: .
J gene: TRBJ1-4
clone size: .
V gene: TRBV7-9

CDR3 protein: ASSRQGRMKTQY
D gene: .
J gene: TRBJ2-5
clone size: many
V gene: TRBV7-9

CDR3 protein: ASSEAKGSQETQY
D gene: .
J gene: TRBJ2-5
clone size: many
V gene: TRBV6-1

CDR3 protein: ASSVGSGGPPDEQY
D gene: TRBD2
J gene: TRBJ2-7
clone size: many
V gene: TRBV9

CDR3 protein: SARDRTSGGAAIFNEQF
D gene: TRBD2
J gene: TRBJ2-1
clone size: few
V gene: TRBV20-1

CDR3 protein: SAGTSGGSGYT
D gene: .
J gene: TRBJ1-2
clone size: .
V gene: TRBV20-1

CDR3 protein: ASKLSNSDAYEQY
D gene: .
J gene: TRBJ2-7
clone size: .
V gene: TRBV19

CDR3 protein: ASSLGWGNTEAF
D gene: .
J gene: TRBJ1-1
clone size: many
V gene: TRBV5-1

CDR3 protein: ASSLAGQGRTEAF
D gene: .
J gene: TRBJ1-1
clone size: .
V gene: TRBV7-6

CDR3 protein: ASSPENRGGRNGYT
D gene: .
J gene: TRBJ1-2
clone size: .
V gene: TRBV18

CDR3 protein: ASSLGSNYDYT
D gene: .
J gene: TRBJ1-2
clone size: many
V gene: TRBV2

CDR3 protein: SARDLWTGDYNSPLH
D gene: TRBD1
J gene: TRBJ1-6
clone size: few
V gene: TRBV20-1

CDR3 protein: ASRPLGLTNEKLF
D gene: .
J gene: TRBJ1-4
clone size: many
V gene: TRBV2

CDR3 protein: ASGRTGSGEKLF
D gene: TRBD1
J gene: TRBJ1-4
clone size: few
V gene: TRBV25-1

CDR3 protein: ASSLGGGGPSNQPQH
D gene: .
J gene: TRBJ1-5
clone size: .
V gene: TRBV7-9

CDR3 protein: ASSLVQGPHTEAF
D gene: .
J gene: TRBJ1-1
clone size: few
V gene: TRBV5-1

CDR3 protein: SASVLPNTEAF
D gene: .
J gene: TRBJ1-1
clone size: .
V gene: TRBV20-1

CDR3 protein: ASSFERGLYNEQF
D gene: TRBD2
J gene: TRBJ2-1
clone size: many
V gene: TRBV11-2

CDR3 protein: ASSFNYGDYEQY
D gene: .
J gene: TRBJ2-7
clone size: few
V gene: TRBV7-2

CDR3 protein: ASTRTGGDAEAF
D gene: TRBD1
J gene: TRBJ1-1
clone size: many
V gene: TRBV2

CDR3 protein: ASTKKAGEETQY
D gene: .
J gene: TRBJ2-5
clone size: few
V gene: TRBV11-2

CDR3 protein: SVEGQGSEKLF
D gene: TRBD1
J gene: TRBJ1-4
clone size: .
V gene: TRBV29-1

CDR3 protein: ASSFDREIGRGEKLF
D gene: .
J gene: TRBJ1-4
clone size: .
V gene: TRBV7-9

CDR3 protein: ASSLWGQGEGEQF
D gene: TRBD1
J gene: TRBJ2-1
clone size: many
V gene: TRBV28

CDR3 protein: ASSAYEQY
D gene: .
J gene: TRBJ2-7
clone size: many
V gene: TRBV2

CDR3 protein: SVVGTVFSGYT
D gene: TRBD1
J gene: TRBJ1-2
clone size: once
V gene: TRBV29-1

CDR3 protein: ASSIRVTGNTIY
D gene: .
J gene: TRBJ1-3
clone size: many
V gene: TRBV2

CDR3 protein: AIGGLSDTQY
D gene: .
J gene: TRBJ2-3
clone size: .
V gene: TRBV10-3

CDR3 protein: ASTPPGREKTEAF
D gene: .
J gene: TRBJ1-1
clone size: .
V gene: TRBV10-2

CDR3 protein: ASSYPGHKYEQY
D gene: .
J gene: TRBJ2-7
clone size: few
V gene: TRBV11-3

CDR3 protein: ASSVEGLDTQY
D gene: .
J gene: TRBJ2-3
clone size: few
V gene: TRBV2

CDR3 protein: ASSDRTAAQETQY
D gene: .
J gene: TRBJ2-5
clone size: many
V gene: TRBV6-1

CDR3 protein: ASSFPGTPETQY
D gene: .
J gene: TRBJ2-5
clone size: few
V gene: TRBV28

CDR3 protein: ASSYREGGSYNSPLH
D gene: .
J gene: TRBJ1-6
clone size: .
V gene: TRBV6-6

CDR3 protein: AWRHLNTEAF
D gene: .
J gene: TRBJ1-1
clone size: many
V gene: TRBV30

CDR3 protein: ASSFETVWNGYT
D gene: .
J gene: TRBJ1-2
clone size: .
V gene: TRBV28

CDR3 protein: ASSATGDWLGGYT
D gene: TRBD1
J gene: TRBJ1-2
clone size: many
V gene: TRBV2

CDR3 protein: ASSFFRGANSPLH
D gene: .
J gene: TRBJ1-6
clone size: many
V gene: TRBV27

CDR3 protein: ASSPGGPSYEQY
D gene: .
J gene: TRBJ2-7
clone size: many
V gene: TRBV7-3

CDR3 protein: SAPGTSGGKSSYEQY
D gene: TRBD2
J gene: TRBJ2-7
clone size: many
V gene: TRBV20-1

CDR3 protein: SASGGTGGPISNQPQH
D gene: TRBD1
J gene: TRBJ1-5
clone size: many
V gene: TRBV20-1

CDR3 protein: ASSFARDAEQY
D gene: .
J gene: TRBJ2-7
clone size: many
V gene: TRBV11-3

CDR3 protein: ASSPEVTGGEAF
D gene: TRBD1
J gene: TRBJ1-1
clone size: many
V gene: TRBV9

CDR3 protein: ASSEDRGEAF
D gene: .
J gene: TRBJ1-1
clone size: many
V gene: TRBV18

CDR3 protein: ASSQGEGLMETQY
D gene: .
J gene: TRBJ2-5
clone size: many
V gene: TRBV3-1

CDR3 protein: ASSFYRTNTEAF
D gene: .
J gene: TRBJ1-1
clone size: many
V gene: TRBV7-2

CDR3 protein: ASRPRQGAYEQY
D gene: TRBD1
J gene: TRBJ2-7
clone size: many
V gene: TRBV6-1

CDR3 protein: ASSHGVGTDTQY
D gene: .
J gene: TRBJ2-3
clone size: few
V gene: TRBV7-8

CDR3 protein: ASSLEGGRVGYT
D gene: .
J gene: TRBJ1-2
clone size: many
V gene: TRBV7-8

CDR3 protein: ASSSWSGPGELF
D gene: .
J gene: TRBJ2-2
clone size: many
V gene: TRBV11-3

CDR3 protein: ASSQVGGAQETQY
D gene: .
J gene: TRBJ2-5
clone size: .
V gene: TRBV4-1

CDR3 protein: SARTSGHTEQF
D gene: TRBD2
J gene: TRBJ2-1
clone size: many
V gene: TRBV20-1